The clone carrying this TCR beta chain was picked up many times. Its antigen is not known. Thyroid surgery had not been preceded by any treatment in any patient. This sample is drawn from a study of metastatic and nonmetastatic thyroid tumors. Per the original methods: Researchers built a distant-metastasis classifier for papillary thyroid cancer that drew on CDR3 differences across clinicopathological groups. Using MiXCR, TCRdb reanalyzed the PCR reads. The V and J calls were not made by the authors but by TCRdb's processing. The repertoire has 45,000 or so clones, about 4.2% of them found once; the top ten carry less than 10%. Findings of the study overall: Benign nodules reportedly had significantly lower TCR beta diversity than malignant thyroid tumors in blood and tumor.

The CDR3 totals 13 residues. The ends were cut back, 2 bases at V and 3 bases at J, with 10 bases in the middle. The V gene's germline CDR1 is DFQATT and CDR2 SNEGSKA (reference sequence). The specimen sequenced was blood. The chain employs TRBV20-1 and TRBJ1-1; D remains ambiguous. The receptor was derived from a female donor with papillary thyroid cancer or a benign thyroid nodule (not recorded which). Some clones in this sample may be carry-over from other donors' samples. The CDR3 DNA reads TGCAGTGCTAGATCCAGGCGGGACACTGAAGCTTTCTTT. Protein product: CSARSRRDTEAFF.